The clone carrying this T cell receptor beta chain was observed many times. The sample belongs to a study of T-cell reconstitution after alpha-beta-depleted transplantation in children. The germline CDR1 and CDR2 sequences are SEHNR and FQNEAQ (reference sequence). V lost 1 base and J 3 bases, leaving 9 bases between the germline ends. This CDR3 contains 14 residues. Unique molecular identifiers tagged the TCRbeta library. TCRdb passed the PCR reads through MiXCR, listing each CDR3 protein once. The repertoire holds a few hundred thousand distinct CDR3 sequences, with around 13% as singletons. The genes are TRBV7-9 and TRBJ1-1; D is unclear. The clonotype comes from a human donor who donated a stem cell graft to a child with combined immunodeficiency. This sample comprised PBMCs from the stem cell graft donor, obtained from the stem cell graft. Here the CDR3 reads CASSLVMDHTEAFF. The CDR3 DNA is TGTGCCAGCAGCTTAGTGATGGATCACACTGAAGCTTTCTTT. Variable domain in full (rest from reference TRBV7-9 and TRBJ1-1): DTGVSQNPRHKITKRGQNVTFRCDPISEHNRLYWYRQTLGQGPEFLTYFQNEAQLEKSRLLSDRFSAERPKGSFSTLEIQRTEQGDSAMYLCASSLVMDHTEAFFGQGTRLTVV.